Given below is one TCR beta chain in context. Its antigen is currently not known. Base qualities are not provided; no much larger clone lies one nucleotide away. V and J lose 4 bases and 8 bases, and a span of 20 bases separates them. CDR1 and CDR2, looked up from the germline V gene (reference sequence), are DFQATT and SNEGSKA. The CDR3 starts with the cysteine, ends with the phenylalanine, and has 14 residues. The read is trimmed to its CDR3 DNA, 42 bases read in frame from base 1. What the time point label conveys for this sample: late sampling 161 to 241 days after vaccination in three convalescent patients. Per the publication, the treatment or condition label means: roughly 10-day PBMC culture with coronavirus spike peptide pools or control peptides (ViraFEST assay). To expand antigen-specific T cells with peptide pools and then pick out the expanded clonotypes through TCR sequencing, the study relied on the ViraFEST assay. Positive SARS-CoV-2 PCR tests in the convalescent patients dated from March to December 2020, before Alpha, Beta and Delta variants emerged in the United States. Each well held two million PBMCs cultured with approximately 10 ug/ml peptide pools in IMDM containing 5% human AB serum and 10 IU/ml IL-2. Half of the culture medium was replaced with fresh IL-2-containing medium on days 3 and 7. Once the cells had been in culture for 9 to 10 days, the EasySep CD4+ T cell isolation kit was used to isolate CD4+ T cells by negative selection. Ficoll-Paque Plus gradient centrifugation was used to isolate PBMCs from whole blood, and the isolated PBMCs were then either used fresh or cryopreserved at -140C. Triplicate wells were generally used for each culture condition.

Library prep was done by PCR. At the Johns Hopkins FTIC core, DNA from the cultured CD4+ T cells underwent TCR sequencing with the Oncomine TCR Beta short-read assay. Genomic DNA was extracted from the cultured CD4+ T cells with the QIAamp micro DNA kit. Oncomine TCR Beta libraries from cultured CD4+ T cells were pooled using unique dual indexes and sequenced on an Illumina iSeq 100. In the paper's pipeline: Non-productive sequences were removed, and CDR3s that did not start with C, did not end with F or W, or were shorter than 7 amino acids were discarded. The MANAFEST web application identified antigen-specific clonotypes by comparing peptide-stimulated wells against reference wells and other culture wells. An FDR below 0.05, an odds ratio above 5, and a productive frequency above 0.1% in at least two of three replicate wells were required for clones to be considered positive. Cross-reactive clonotypes were defined as significantly expanded in both SARS-CoV-2 spike wells and at least one common cold coronavirus spike condition. CDR3 homology was assessed with Levenshtein distances (stringdist) and unrooted phylogenetic trees (ape) in R version 3.6.1. In-frame beta chains were kept once TCRdb had trimmed the public reads at Q25 with fastp and called clones with MiXCR. Entries that share a CDR3 protein sequence are merged under the most common genes and DNA. These V and J calls derive from TCRdb rather than the authors' analysis. The sample records 15,000 to 20,000 distinct CDR3 sequences, about 51% of which are singletons. Of the sample, approximately 21% is held by the ten largest clones.

The sample is drawn from a study of vaccination and CD4 T cells after COVID-19 (dated by TCRdb to the early 2020s). At the level of the whole study: Every convalescent patient had a positive nasal swab PCR test for SARS-CoV-2, with mild disease in nine patients and severe disease in one. Control cultures received a CEFX viral epitope pool as the positive control, an HIV-1 Nef peptide pool as the negative control, or no peptide. Participants got two doses of the Pfizer-BioNTech BNT162b2 vaccine (n=8) or two doses of the Moderna mRNA-1273 vaccine (n=2). Post-COVID blood samples were collected from convalescent patients a median of about 92 days after diagnosis, with a range of about 30 to 180 days. In the convalescent cohort there were six males and four females, among whom were two Hispanic individuals, seven Caucasians, two Asians and one multiracial person. In ten to eleven COVID-19 convalescent patients and a handful of infection-naive healthy vaccine recipients, the spike-specific CD4+ TCR repertoire before mRNA vaccination was compared with the repertoire after mRNA vaccination. A few convalescent patients were sampled both early after vaccination (day 14) and late after vaccination (days 161 to 241). The cultures were stimulated with overlapping spike peptide pools from SARS-CoV-2 and from the common cold coronaviruses HCoV-NL63, HCoV-OC43 and HCoV-229E. The time from the second vaccine dose to post-vaccine blood sampling had a median of 72 days and ranged from about 13 to 250 days. Study-wide findings and limitations: The study included relatively few convalescent patients and did not analyze early timepoints after natural infection. Of the vaccine-specific clones in convalescent patients, 304 of 307, or nearly all, reacted only to SARS-CoV-2 spike and did not cross-react with common cold coronaviruses. The median count of SARS-CoV-2-reactive clonotypes went up from under 25 after infection to 30 to 40 after vaccination, although the change was not significant. In convalescent patients, a median approximately 83% of post-vaccine SARS-CoV-2-reactive clones were detected only after vaccination, suggesting vaccine-specific priming.

Source: CD4+ T cells from blood, cultured in vitro, taken about 7 months after SARS-CoV-2 vaccination. The chain was built from TRBV20-1 and TRBJ1-1, with TRBD1 perhaps the D gene, on 6 matching bases. The receptor comes from a human donor who had recovered from COVID-19. The DNA sequence is given as TGCAGTGCTATGTCGGGACAACTTACCTTCGAAGCTTTCTTT. This translates into CSAMSGQLTFEAFF.